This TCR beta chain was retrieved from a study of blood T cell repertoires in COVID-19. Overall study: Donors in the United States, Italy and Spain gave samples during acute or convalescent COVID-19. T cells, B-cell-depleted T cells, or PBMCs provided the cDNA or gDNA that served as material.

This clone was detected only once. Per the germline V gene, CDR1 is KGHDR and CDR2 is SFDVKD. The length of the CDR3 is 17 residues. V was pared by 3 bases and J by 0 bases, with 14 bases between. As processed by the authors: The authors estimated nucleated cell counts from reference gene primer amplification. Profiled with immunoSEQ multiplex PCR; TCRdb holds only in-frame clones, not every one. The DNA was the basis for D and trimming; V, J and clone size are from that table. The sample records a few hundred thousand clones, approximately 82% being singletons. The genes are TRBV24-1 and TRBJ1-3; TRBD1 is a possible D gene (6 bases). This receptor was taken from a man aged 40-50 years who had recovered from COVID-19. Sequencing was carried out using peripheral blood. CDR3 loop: CATSDVPGASSGNTIYF. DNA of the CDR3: TGTGCCACCAGTGATGTCCCAGGGGCGAGCTCTGGAAACACCATATATTTT.